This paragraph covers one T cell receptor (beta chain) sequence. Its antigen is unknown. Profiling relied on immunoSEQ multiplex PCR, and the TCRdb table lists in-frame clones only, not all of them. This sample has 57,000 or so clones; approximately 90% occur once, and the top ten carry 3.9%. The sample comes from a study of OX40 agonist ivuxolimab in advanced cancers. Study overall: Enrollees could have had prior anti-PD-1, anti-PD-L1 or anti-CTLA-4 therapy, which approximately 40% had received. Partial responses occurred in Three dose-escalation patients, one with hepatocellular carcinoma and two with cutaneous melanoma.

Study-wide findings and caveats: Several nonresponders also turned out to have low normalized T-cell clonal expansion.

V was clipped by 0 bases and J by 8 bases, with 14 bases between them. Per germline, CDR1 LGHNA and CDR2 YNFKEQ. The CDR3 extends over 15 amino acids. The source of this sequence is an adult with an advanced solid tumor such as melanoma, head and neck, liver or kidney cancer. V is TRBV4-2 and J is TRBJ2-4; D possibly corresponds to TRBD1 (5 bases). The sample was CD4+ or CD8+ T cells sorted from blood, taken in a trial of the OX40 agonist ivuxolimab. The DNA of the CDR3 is TGTGCCAGCAGCCAAGAAGTTAGGGGCATGGACATTCAGTACTTC. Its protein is CASSQEVRGMDIQYF.